This TCR beta chain was found in a study of blood T cell repertoires in COVID-19. Across the whole study: T cells, B-cell-depleted T cells, or PBMCs supplied cDNA or gDNA.

V dropped 3 bases and J dropped 3; count of bases not matched to a gene: 10. Germline values: CDR1 DFQATT, CDR2 SNEGSKA (reference sequence). The CDR3 loop spans 17 amino acids. In the original processing: Counts of nucleated cells, estimated from reference gene primer amplification, were obtained. Method: immunoSEQ multiplex PCR; TCRdb's copy keeps in-frame clones and lacks some. V and J calls and clone size are given by that table; D and trimming were obtained from the DNA. The sample yields approximately 24,000 clones, 94% seen once. The V and J genes are TRBV20-1 and TRBJ2-3; 12 positions match TRBD2. This TCR came from a woman in her forties or fifties with active COVID-19. Specimen: peripheral blood. The CDR3 is CSASRWTSGKETDTQYF. In nucleotides, the CDR3 is TGCAGTGCTAGTCGTTGGACTAGCGGGAAGGAAACAGATACGCAGTATTTT.